A selection of T cell receptor beta chains follows, all from one sample in a study of T-cell memory formation after mild COVID-19. TCRdb recomputed calls from the 5' RACE reads with MiXCR, one row per CDR3 protein. The sample consists of under 550,000 distinct CDR3 sequences, approximately 18% of them appearing once. The sequenced material came from PBMCs or a T cell subset sorted from them (not recorded which). All receptors derive from a young man who had mild COVID-19 (a few samples of this study predate the infection). Cell type and time point are not known. The CDR3 runs from the conserved cysteine through the conserved F or W. D genes are given only for firm matches. Rows may omit the clone size; those that give it use once, few, many or a size class.

abundance	d_gene	v_gene	j_gene	CDR3nt	CDR3aa
NA	NA	TRBV28	TRBJ2-3	TGTGCCAGCAGTTTACTCCGGGTCTCCCCAGATACGCAGTATTTT	CASSLLRVSPDTQYF
NA	NA	TRBV5-5	TRBJ1-2	TGTGCCAGCATCTCCCAAGGGGCAGAAGGCTACACCTTC	CASISQGAEGYTF
many	NA	TRBV7-9	TRBJ2-5	TGTGCCAGCAGCTTTTTAGGGGGGGAGACCCAGTACTTC	CASSFLGGETQYF
NA	NA	TRBV7-3	TRBJ1-2	TGTGCCAGCAGCCCAGCGGGGGCCGGGGACTATGGCTACACCTTC	CASSPAGAGDYGYTF
NA	TRBD1	TRBV18	TRBJ1-1	TGTGCCAGCTCCACCGCGTGGACAGGGGGAGGAACTGAAGCTTTCTTT	CASSTAWTGGGTEAFF
NA	NA	TRBV5-6	TRBJ2-4	TGTGCCAGCAGCTTGCGGGGACGGATAAAAAACATTCAGTACTTC	CASSLRGRIKNIQYF
NA	TRBD2	TRBV20-1	TRBJ2-5	TGCAGTGCTAGAGAGGCTAGCGGGGACCAAGAGACCCAGTACTTC	CSAREASGDQETQYF
few	TRBD2	TRBV5-1	TRBJ2-3	TGCGCCAGCAGAATCCCATCGACCGGGGGGGCCACAGATACGCAGTATTTT	CASRIPSTGGATDTQYF
once	NA	TRBV7-8	TRBJ2-5	TGTGCCAGCAGCGCTAGAGGGGGGGCCTTGGAGACCCAGTACTTC	CASSARGGALETQYF
few	NA	TRBV7-2	TRBJ1-1	TGTGCCAGCAGCGAACAGGACACTGAAGCTTTCTTT	CASSEQDTEAFF
NA	NA	TRBV28	TRBJ1-5	TGTGCCAGCAGTTTACCAGGGCAGGGCGGGAAGCCCCAGCATTTT	CASSLPGQGGKPQHF
few	NA	TRBV6-2/TRBV6-3	TRBJ2-7	TGTGCCAGCAGTTACACCGGACGGTCTGACGGCGAGCAGTACTTC	CASSYTGRSDGEQYF
few	NA	TRBV4-2	TRBJ1-5	TGTGCCAGCAGCCAAGCAACGGGTGAGCCCCAGCATTTT	CASSQATGEPQHF
NA	NA	TRBV2	TRBJ2-5	TGTGCCAGCCTTTATGGGGCACAAGAGACCCAGTACTTC	CASLYGAQETQYF
NA	NA	TRBV6-2/TRBV6-3	TRBJ2-1	TGTGCCAGCAGTTCTATCGCGGGGTATTACAATGAGCAGTTCTTC	CASSSIAGYYNEQFF
NA	NA	TRBV6-5	TRBJ1-2	TGTGCCAGCAGTTCATTCCGGGCTGCTGGCTACACCTTC	CASSSFRAAGYTF
few	NA	TRBV2	TRBJ1-2	TGTGCCAGCAGTGTCACTAACTATGGCTACACCTTC	CASSVTNYGYTF
many	NA	TRBV7-9	TRBJ1-3	TGTGCCAGCAGCTTTGGGCAGGGGAACACCATATATTTT	CASSFGQGNTIYF
NA	TRBD1	TRBV5-1	TRBJ1-1	TGCGCCAGCAGCCCCCTCCAGGGGGGGCTGGAAGCTTTCTTT	CASSPLQGGLEAFF
NA	NA	TRBV7-2	TRBJ1-2	TGTGCCAGCAGCCCCCCTGGGGACTATGGCTACACCTTC	CASSPPGDYGYTF
NA	TRBD1	TRBV19	TRBJ1-2	TGTGCCAGTAGTCGGACAGGGGGCGCGGATGGCTACACCTTC	CASSRTGGADGYTF
many	NA	TRBV7-2	TRBJ2-5	TGTGCCAGCAGCTTAGCGGGGGCCCAAGAGACCCAGTACTTC	CASSLAGAQETQYF
many	NA	TRBV10-1	TRBJ2-5	TGCGCCAGCAGTGAGAGGAGGGTTGAGACCCAGTACTTC	CASSERRVETQYF
NA	NA	TRBV28	TRBJ2-5	TGTGCCAGCAGTTGGACGCTCGGCCGGACGGAAGAGACCCAGTACTTC	CASSWTLGRTEETQYF
once	TRBD1	TRBV5-1	TRBJ1-2	TGCGCCAGCAGCTTGGGGACAGGGGTCTACTATGGCTACACCTTC	CASSLGTGVYYGYTF
NA	NA	TRBV6-2/TRBV6-3	TRBJ2-3	TGTGCCAGCAGCAAAGAAGCAGATACGCAGTATTTT	CASSKEADTQYF
NA	NA	TRBV27	TRBJ1-1	TGTGCCAGCAGGAAACAGGGCATGAACACTGAAGCTTTCTTT	CASRKQGMNTEAFF
NA	TRBD2	TRBV7-2	TRBJ2-7	TGTGCCAGCAGGACAGCCGGGACTAGGTCCTACGAGCAGTACTTC	CASRTAGTRSYEQYF
NA	TRBD2	TRBV7-9	TRBJ2-1	TGTGCCAGCAGCTCTAAGCGGGGGGGATTAATCTACAATGAGCAGTTCTTC	CASSSKRGGLIYNEQFF
NA	TRBD1	TRBV10-3	TRBJ2-7	TGTGCCATCAGTGACTCAGGGGGCTACGAGCAGTACTTC	CAISDSGGYEQYF
NA	NA	TRBV4-1	TRBJ2-7	TGCGCCAGCAGCCAAGACCCCGGGACACCGTCCTACGAGCAGTACTTC	CASSQDPGTPSYEQYF
few	NA	TRBV27	TRBJ2-7	TGTGCCAGCAGTCCCCGGATTCGGGCAGTTGTCTACGAGCAGTACTTC	CASSPRIRAVVYEQYF
NA	NA	TRBV5-1	TRBJ2-1	TGCGCCAGCAGCTTGGAAACACTAGCCGGGGTGTACAATGAGCAGTTCTTC	CASSLETLAGVYNEQFF
NA	NA	TRBV24-1	TRBJ1-2	TGTGCCACCAGAACAACGGGTGGCTACACCTTC	CATRTTGGYTF
NA	TRBD1	TRBV25-1	TRBJ1-2	TGTGCCAGCAGTGAATGGACAGGGAGTGGGTATGGCTACACCTTC	CASSEWTGSGYGYTF
few	NA	TRBV5-1	TRBJ2-3	TGCGCCAGCAGCGGGGGGGGACAGTACGGCACAGATACGCAGTATTTT	CASSGGGQYGTDTQYF
few	TRBD1	TRBV9	TRBJ2-7	TGTGCCAGCAGCGTAGCAGGGACAGGAAGCTACGAGCAGTACTTC	CASSVAGTGSYEQYF
few	NA	TRBV4-3	TRBJ2-2	TGCGCCAGCAGCCAAGATGGATTGGCCGGGGAGCTGTTTTTT	CASSQDGLAGELFF
many	NA	TRBV6-5	TRBJ2-5	TGTGCCAGCAGTTTGCGAGTGGGGGAAACGGGTGAGACCCAGTACTTC	CASSLRVGETGETQYF
NA	NA	TRBV5-8	TRBJ2-7	TGTGCCAGCAGCTTTACCCCTGCGGGTGAGCAGTACTTC	CASSFTPAGEQYF
NA	NA	TRBV12-3/TRBV12-4	TRBJ1-1	TGTGCCAGCAGGGACGAAGGGAGGGGCACTGAAGCTTTCTTT	CASRDEGRGTEAFF
few	NA	TRBV10-3	TRBJ2-2	TGTGCCCTAGAGGGGGAGGCCGGGGAGCTGTTTTTT	CALEGEAGELFF
few	NA	TRBV4-1	TRBJ2-5	TGCGCCAGCAGCCATTATTTAAGGGGAGAGGAGACCCAGTACTTC	CASSHYLRGEETQYF
few	NA	TRBV7-2	TRBJ1-1	TGTGCCAGCAGTCTACCCCGGGGGAACACTGAAGCTTTCTTT	CASSLPRGNTEAFF
NA	NA	TRBV20-1	TRBJ2-3	TGCAGTGCCGGAGATTCGCGCACAGATACGCAGTATTTT	CSAGDSRTDTQYF
few	NA	TRBV29-1	TRBJ2-1	TGCAGCGTTGGGACAGTCAGCTCCTACAATGAGCAGTTCTTC	CSVGTVSSYNEQFF
many	NA	TRBV5-1	TRBJ1-6	TGCGCCAGCAGCTTGGCGGGGTCTTCACCCCTCCACTTT	CASSLAGSSPLHF
few	NA	TRBV7-3	TRBJ2-1	TGTGCCAGCAGCCTTAGGGCTGCGAGTCATGAGCAGTTCTTC	CASSLRAASHEQFF
many	TRBD2	TRBV7-2	TRBJ2-1	TGTGCCAGCAGCTTGGGAGCGGGGGTGTACAATGAGCAGTTCTTC	CASSLGAGVYNEQFF
many	NA	TRBV7-2	TRBJ1-5	TGTGCCAGCAGCTTGGAAGTTTATAGCAATCAGCCCCAGCATTTT	CASSLEVYSNQPQHF
NA	NA	TRBV5-1	TRBJ1-2	TGCGCCAGCAGCGCTAGGAACTATGGCTACACCTTC	CASSARNYGYTF
NA	NA	TRBV7-9	TRBJ1-2	TGTGCCAGCAGCCCCCCCCCGTCCAGGGATTCGTCCTATGGCTACACCTTC	CASSPPPSRDSSYGYTF